The 2 T cell receptor beta chains presented below share a single source sample, sequenced in a study of CD8 T cells in ankylosing spondylitis. TCRdb fed the 5' RACE reads into MiXCR, producing one record per CDR3 protein. The sample shows approximately 260,000 distinct CDR3 sequences, roughly 18% of them seen only once. The sequenced sample consisted of blood, either unsorted or a sorted T cell fraction (not recorded which). The origin of the receptors is a male donor with ankylosing spondylitis or in good health (not recorded which).

The chain carries TRBV29-1 and TRBJ2-7, with 7 positions matching TRBD1. The germline V gene encodes CDR1 SQVTM and CDR2 ANQGSEA. CDR3 size: 12 residues. J gave up 6 bases and V 4 bases, and 6 bases lay outside the gene matches. CDR3 nucleotides: TGCAGCGTTGCGACAGGGCTGGGCGAGCAGTACTTC. Translated, it gives CSVATGLGEQYF.

This sequence joins TRBV4-1 and TRBJ2-1; tentatively, D is TRBD2 (5 bases). V gave up 0 bases and J gave up 9 bases, with 12 bases separating them. Germline CDR1 reads MGHRA; CDR2 reads YSYEKL. CDR3 length equals 14 residues. For the CDR3, the DNA is TGCGCCAGCAGCCAAGATGTTTATGGAGGTGAGCAGTTCTTC. It specifies CASSQDVYGGEQFF.